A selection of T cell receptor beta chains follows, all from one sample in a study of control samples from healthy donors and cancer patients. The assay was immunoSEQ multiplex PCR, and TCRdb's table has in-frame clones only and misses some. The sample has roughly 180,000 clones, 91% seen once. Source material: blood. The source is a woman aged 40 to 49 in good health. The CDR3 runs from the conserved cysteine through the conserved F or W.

CASRPGSKANYGYTF,TRBJ1-2,TRBV18
CASSAGQGNYGYTF,TRBJ1-2,TRBV5-1
CASSQSGRMNTEAFF,TRBJ1-1,TRBV3-1/TRBV3-2
CASSPSVLWANYGYTF,TRBJ1-2,TRBV18
CAGRQTTDTQYF,TRBJ2-3,TRBV2
CASSDRGRGTGELFF,TRBJ2-2,TRBV6-1
CASSQEASYGYTF,TRBJ1-2,TRBV4-1
CASSLNGGRSTEAFF,TRBJ1-1,TRBV3-1/TRBV3-2
CASSLEGNEQYF,TRBJ2-7,TRBV5-6
CASSVGVPAKLQETQYF,TRBJ2-5,TRBV9
CASSLSGVNTDTQYF,TRBJ2-3,TRBV5-1
CASSSGTGGFYEQYF,TRBJ2-7,TRBV28
CASSPLGEKLFF,TRBJ1-4,TRBV12-3/TRBV12-4
CSVELRENLYNEQFF,TRBJ2-1,TRBV29-1
CASSEMSSYEQYF,TRBJ2-7,TRBV2
CASSTTTGYNEQFF,TRBJ2-1,TRBV19
CASSESKTWAEAFF,TRBJ1-1,TRBV10-1
CASSQWPGSGGASTDTQYF,TRBJ2-3,TRBV3-1/TRBV3-2
CASRRTGRYTEAFF,TRBJ1-1,TRBV2
CASWRGDSNTGELFF,TRBJ2-2,TRBV6-6
CASTPMGGRNTEAFF,TRBJ1-1,TRBV5-1
CASSLGNRANINTEAFF,TRBJ1-1,TRBV5-5
CASSRRGGDSYNEQFF,TRBJ2-1,TRBV7-9
CAGSRVAHEQYF,TRBJ2-7,TRBV2
CASSPPPRNGELFF,TRBJ2-2,TRBV7-2
CASSNRRDSGYTF,TRBJ1-2,TRBV3-1/TRBV3-2
CASSESGGSYEQYF,TRBJ2-7,TRBV6-1
CATSYPGGYNEQFF,TRBJ2-1,TRBV15
CASRVDRDDTQYF,TRBJ2-3,TRBV7-9
CASSLSGQAAGELFF,TRBJ2-2,TRBV19
CASSPEPGGLAHIQYF,TRBJ2-4,TRBV4-1
CSVEDRGGYTEAFF,TRBJ1-1,TRBV29-1
CASSYPIAGEDTQYF,TRBJ2-3,TRBV6-6
CASRNTGIDTQYF,TRBJ2-3,TRBV2
CASGERLYGYTF,TRBJ1-2,TRBV19
CASSLVRPNTGELFF,TRBJ2-2,TRBV5-1
CASSPSGGAFNEQFF,TRBJ2-1,TRBV4-1
CASSGGGVDETQYF,TRBJ2-5,TRBV28
CATGTGGMWEQYF,TRBJ2-7,TRBV10-3
CASSPGLMDSNQPQHF,TRBJ1-5,TRBV28
CASSSQGYGNTIYF,TRBJ1-3,TRBV7-3
CASSLRDWAYYQPQHF,TRBJ1-5,TRBV5-8
CASSLGGSNEKLFF,TRBJ1-4,TRBV5-6
CASSQEGGASNSPLHF,TRBJ1-6,TRBV4-2
CASSLRTGGYEQYF,TRBJ2-7,TRBV3-1/TRBV3-2
CASSEDRGFGETQYF,TRBJ2-5,TRBV10-2
CARLGQGNEKLFF,TRBJ1-4,TRBV27
CASSDMRGAVKQFF,TRBJ2-1,TRBV25-1